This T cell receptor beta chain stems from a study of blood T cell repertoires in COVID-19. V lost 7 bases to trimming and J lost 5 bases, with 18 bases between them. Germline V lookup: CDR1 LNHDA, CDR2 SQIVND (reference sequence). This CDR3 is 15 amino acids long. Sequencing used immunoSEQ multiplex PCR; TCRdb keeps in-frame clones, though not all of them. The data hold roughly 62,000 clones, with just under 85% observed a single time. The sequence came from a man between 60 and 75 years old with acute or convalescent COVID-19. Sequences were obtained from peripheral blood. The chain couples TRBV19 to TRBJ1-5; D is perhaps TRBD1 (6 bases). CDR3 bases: TGTGCCAGTACGCGTGGGCAGGGGAACTATCAGCCCCAGCATTTT. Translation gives CASTRGQGNYQPQHF.